The rows below give T cell receptor beta chains drawn from one sample of a study of T cells after yellow fever vaccination. TCRdb reprocessed the 5' RACE reads with MiXCR, giving one entry per CDR3 protein. The sample shows about 73,000 distinct CDR3 sequences, almost 8% of them seen only once. The sample here was CD8+ T cells sorted from PBMCs, taken on the day of the yellow fever booster vaccination. The receptors come from a man aged 30-40 years who received the YFV17D yellow fever vaccine. Both conserved end residues are part of each CDR3. Fields, in order: D gene, clone size, J gene, V gene, CDR3 DNA, CDR3 protein. D genes are given only for firm matches. For some rows the clone size is stated as once, few or many, or as a class when expanded; others skip it.

D: TRBD2; size: few; J: TRBJ2-1; V: TRBV5-1; DNA: TGCGCCAGCAGCCCGGGACTAGCAAGGAATGAGCAGTTCTTC; CDR3: CASSPGLARNEQFF
D: TRBD1; size: .; J: TRBJ2-7; V: TRBV11-2; DNA: TGTGCCAGCAGCTCAGGGGGTTCGGCCCTGGTTTTCGGGCCCTACGAGCAGTACTTC; CDR3: CASSSGGSALVFGPYEQYF
D: .; size: few; J: TRBJ2-5; V: TRBV4-3; DNA: TGCGCCAGCAGCCAAGATGGTACTCAAGAGACCCAGTACTTC; CDR3: CASSQDGTQETQYF
D: TRBD2; size: few; J: TRBJ2-5; V: TRBV10-3; DNA: TGTGCCATCAGTGAACCGGGAGGAGGCACAGAGACCCAGTACTTC; CDR3: CAISEPGGGTETQYF
D: TRBD2; size: many; J: TRBJ2-3; V: TRBV15; DNA: TGTGCCACCAGCAGAGTTGGGGAGGGAGATACGCAGTATTTT; CDR3: CATSRVGEGDTQYF
D: TRBD1; size: few; J: TRBJ2-3; V: TRBV27; DNA: TGTGCCAGCAGTTTATTGACAGGGGGCACCACAGATACGCAGTATTTT; CDR3: CASSLLTGGTTDTQYF
D: TRBD2; size: few; J: TRBJ2-1; V: TRBV2; DNA: TGTGCCAGTCGCCCCGGGACTAGCGTCTACAATGAGCAGTTCTTC; CDR3: CASRPGTSVYNEQFF
D: .; size: once; J: TRBJ2-5; V: TRBV10-2; DNA: TGCGCCAGGAGTGAGATAGAGACCCAGTACTTC; CDR3: CARSEIETQYF
D: TRBD2; size: many; J: TRBJ2-1; V: TRBV6-5; DNA: TGTGCCAGCAGTTACACGCTAGCGGGAGAGGATGAGCAGTTCTTC; CDR3: CASSYTLAGEDEQFF
D: .; size: .; J: TRBJ2-1; V: TRBV5-6; DNA: TGTGCCATCGGCCCCGGGCCCGGGACTGGACGTGGTGAGCAGTTCTTC; CDR3: CAIGPGPGTGRGEQFF
D: TRBD1; size: few; J: TRBJ1-3; V: TRBV19; DNA: TGTGCCAGTTCAAAGGGGGCGAGTGGAAACACCATATATTTT; CDR3: CASSKGASGNTIYF
D: .; size: few; J: TRBJ2-3; V: TRBV7-8; DNA: TGTGCCAGCAGGGGCTGGTCGGTAGATACGCAGTATTTT; CDR3: CASRGWSVDTQYF
D: .; size: few; J: TRBJ2-7; V: TRBV5-4; DNA: TGTGCCAGCAGCTCGGGACTCTCAAGCTCCTACGAGCAGTACTTC; CDR3: CASSSGLSSSYEQYF
D: TRBD1; size: few; J: TRBJ1-2; V: TRBV20-1; DNA: TGCAGTGCTAGCCCCACACCGGGACAGGGTCTCCCTAGCTATGGCTACACCTTC; CDR3: CSASPTPGQGLPSYGYTF
D: .; size: medium-sized; J: TRBJ1-5; V: TRBV19; DNA: TGTGCCAGTAGTGTAGGGTATAGCAATCAGCCCCAGCATTTT; CDR3: CASSVGYSNQPQHF
D: .; size: few; J: TRBJ2-7; V: TRBV4-3; DNA: TGCGCCAGCAGCCAAGATATGGGCGGGGAGGCCTACGAGCAGTACTTC; CDR3: CASSQDMGGEAYEQYF
D: TRBD2; size: many; J: TRBJ2-7; V: TRBV5-5; DNA: TGTGCCAGCAGCTCGCAATCGCCGGGAGGCAACTACGAGCAGTACTTC; CDR3: CASSSQSPGGNYEQYF
D: TRBD2; size: many; J: TRBJ2-2; V: TRBV7-6; DNA: TGTGCCAGCAGCTTAGAAGCTAGCGGGAACACCGGGGAGCTGTTTTTT; CDR3: CASSLEASGNTGELFF
D: TRBD2; size: few; J: TRBJ2-3; V: TRBV9; DNA: TGTGCCAGCAACCAACTAGCGGGAGGCACAGATACGCAGTATTTT; CDR3: CASNQLAGGTDTQYF
D: .; size: few; J: TRBJ2-6; V: TRBV7-9; DNA: TGTGCCAGCAGCCCCCCGGCAGTCTCTGGGGCCAACGTCCTGACTTTC; CDR3: CASSPPAVSGANVLTF
D: TRBD2; size: few; J: TRBJ2-1; V: TRBV12-3/TRBV12-4; DNA: TGTGCCAGCAGTTTTGGTCTAGCGGGAGTAGATGAGCAGTTCTTC; CDR3: CASSFGLAGVDEQFF
D: .; size: .; J: TRBJ1-2; V: TRBV29-1; DNA: TGCAGCGTTGAAGATCTGGGAGGGAGGTGGGATGGCTACACCTTC; CDR3: CSVEDLGGRWDGYTF
D: TRBD2; size: many; J: TRBJ2-7; V: TRBV4-3; DNA: TGCGCCAGCAGCCAGGGGCTTCTAGCGGGAGTACCCTACGAGCAGTACTTC; CDR3: CASSQGLLAGVPYEQYF
D: TRBD1; size: .; J: TRBJ1-4; V: TRBV4-3; DNA: TGCGCCAGCAGCCAAATCCTCGTTGGGACAGGGTTTGAAAAACTGTTTTTT; CDR3: CASSQILVGTGFEKLFF
D: .; size: .; J: TRBJ2-7; V: TRBV7-2; DNA: TGTGCCAGCAGCTCTTTACCGTTCTACGAGCAGTACTTC; CDR3: CASSSLPFYEQYF
D: .; size: few; J: TRBJ2-7; V: TRBV6-5; DNA: TGTGCGATCGGACAGGGAGGGCACGAGCAGTACTTC; CDR3: CAIGQGGHEQYF
D: .; size: many; J: TRBJ2-7; V: TRBV7-9; DNA: TGTGCCAGCAGCTTAGGCAACGAGCAGTACTTC; CDR3: CASSLGNEQYF
D: .; size: few; J: TRBJ2-3; V: TRBV6-5; DNA: TGTGACAGCAGTTACGTAGCCACCCGGAGCACAGATACGCAGTATTTT; CDR3: CDSSYVATRSTDTQYF
D: TRBD1; size: few; J: TRBJ2-7; V: TRBV15; DNA: TGTGCCACCAGCAGAGTCACAGGGGCGGCCTACGAGCAGTACTTC; CDR3: CATSRVTGAAYEQYF
D: TRBD2; size: few; J: TRBJ2-3; V: TRBV5-4; DNA: TGTGCCAGCAGCTTAACTAGCGGGAGTGGTACGCAGTATTTT; CDR3: CASSLTSGSGTQYF
D: .; size: many; J: TRBJ2-5; V: TRBV20-1; DNA: TGCAGTGCTAGAGATTCTGGTGGGAGGGAGACCCAGTACTTC; CDR3: CSARDSGGRETQYF
D: .; size: .; J: TRBJ2-1; V: TRBV7-9; DNA: TGTGCCAGCAGCTTAGAACGTGGCTTTTACAATGAGCAGTTCTTC; CDR3: CASSLERGFYNEQFF
D: .; size: .; J: TRBJ2-7; V: TRBV7-8; DNA: TGTGCCAGCACCTCGCCCAAGCTACGCTCCTACGAGCAGTACTTC; CDR3: CASTSPKLRSYEQYF
D: .; size: many; J: TRBJ2-3; V: TRBV5-6; DNA: TGTGCCAGCAGCTTGGCCGTTTCTCCAGATACGCAGTATTTT; CDR3: CASSLAVSPDTQYF
D: TRBD1; size: many; J: TRBJ2-7; V: TRBV4-3; DNA: TGCGCCAGCAGCCAATTCGGACAGGGTCTCTACGAGCAGTACTTC; CDR3: CASSQFGQGLYEQYF
D: TRBD2; size: few; J: TRBJ2-7; V: TRBV5-8; DNA: TGTGCCAGCAGCTTGGATGCTAGCGGGAGAAACGAGCAGTACTTC; CDR3: CASSLDASGRNEQYF
D: .; size: .; J: TRBJ1-2; V: TRBV4-3; DNA: TGCGCCAGCAGCCAAGAGTATACAGCCAGGACGTCCTATGGCTACACCTTC; CDR3: CASSQEYTARTSYGYTF
D: TRBD1; size: .; J: TRBJ1-1; V: TRBV9; DNA: TGTGCCAGCAGCGTAGGGACAGGGGATGAAGCTTTCTTT; CDR3: CASSVGTGDEAFF
D: .; size: few; J: TRBJ2-1; V: TRBV6-2/TRBV6-3; DNA: TGTGCCAGCAGTTACCCTAGCCCACCGGAGCAGTTCTTC; CDR3: CASSYPSPPEQFF
D: .; size: few; J: TRBJ1-5; V: TRBV7-9; DNA: TGTGCCAGCAGCCCCCGGGACATAAATCAGCCCCAGCATTTT; CDR3: CASSPRDINQPQHF
D: .; size: .; J: TRBJ2-7; V: TRBV10-2; DNA: TGCGCCGCGGGGTGGGGTGCCGCCTACGAGCAGTACTTC; CDR3: CAAGWGAAYEQYF
D: .; size: .; J: TRBJ1-2; V: TRBV20-1; DNA: TGCAGTGCTAGGGACAGTTTCTATGGCTACACCTTC; CDR3: CSARDSFYGYTF
D: TRBD2; size: many; J: TRBJ2-3; V: TRBV10-3; DNA: TGTGCCTCGGGACTAGCAGGAGATACGCAGTATTTT; CDR3: CASGLAGDTQYF
D: .; size: .; J: TRBJ2-1; V: TRBV6-2/TRBV6-3; DNA: TGTGCCAGCAGTTACTCTTCGCCTTCCTCAAGCGCCGGTGAGCAGTTCTTC; CDR3: CASSYSSPSSSAGEQFF
D: .; size: few; J: TRBJ2-3; V: TRBV12-3/TRBV12-4; DNA: TGTGCCAGCAGTTTAGCGGGACTCTCAGATACGCAGTATTTT; CDR3: CASSLAGLSDTQYF
D: TRBD1; size: .; J: TRBJ1-2; V: TRBV20-1; DNA: TGCAGTGCTAGAGATCGTTGGTCAGGGGGGCCTGGCTACACCTTC; CDR3: CSARDRWSGGPGYTF
D: .; size: .; J: TRBJ2-3; V: TRBV27; DNA: TGTGCCAGCCGGCAGGGTGTACCGGGCACAGATACGCAGTATTTT; CDR3: CASRQGVPGTDTQYF
D: TRBD1; size: few; J: TRBJ2-2; V: TRBV20-1; DNA: TGCAGTGCTAGAGATCACCGGGACAGTATCACCGGGGAGCTGTTTTTT; CDR3: CSARDHRDSITGELFF
D: .; size: .; J: TRBJ2-7; V: TRBV6-6; DNA: TGTGCCAGCAGTTACTCGTTAGCCTACGAGCAGTACTTC; CDR3: CASSYSLAYEQYF
D: TRBD1; size: .; J: TRBJ2-1; V: TRBV6-5; DNA: TGTGCCAGCAGTTACTCCGGGACAGGGAAATCCTACAATGAGCAGTTCTTC; CDR3: CASSYSGTGKSYNEQFF
D: .; size: .; J: TRBJ2-5; V: TRBV7-2; DNA: TGTGCCAGCAGCTTAGGTGGTGTCTGGGAGACCCAGTACTTC; CDR3: CASSLGGVWETQYF
D: .; size: few; J: TRBJ2-1; V: TRBV4-2; DNA: TGTGCCAGCAGCCCCTTGGGGGATAGAACGGACAATGAGCAGTTCTTC; CDR3: CASSPLGDRTDNEQFF
D: .; size: .; J: TRBJ1-2; V: TRBV27; DNA: TGTGCCAGCAGTTTGGGGGTAGGGGGATTTCATGGCTACACCTTC; CDR3: CASSLGVGGFHGYTF
D: .; size: many; J: TRBJ2-1; V: TRBV5-1; DNA: TGCGCCAGCAGCTTGGCCGAAGGGACTGAGCAGTTCTTC; CDR3: CASSLAEGTEQFF
D: TRBD2; size: many; J: TRBJ2-2; V: TRBV4-2; DNA: TGTGCCAGCAGCCAAGCTAGCGGTTCTAACACCGGGGAGCTGTTTTTT; CDR3: CASSQASGSNTGELFF